The 23 T cell receptor beta chains presented below share a single source sample, sequenced in a study of T cell responses to AZD1222 COVID-19 vaccine. Sequenced by immunoSEQ multiplex PCR; TCRdb stores in-frame clones only, minus some. The table records approximately 42,000 clones, 88% of them present only once. The sequenced sample was peripheral blood, obtained 28 days after the second AZD1222 dose. These receptors were obtained from an adult who received the AZD1222 COVID-19 vaccine.

In its sample, this clone was seen once. The rearrangement links TRBV7-9 to TRBJ1-5; D unclear. Trimming pared 5 bases from V and 4 bases from J, leaving 9 bases between. The CDR3 is made up of 13 amino acids. Germline lookup yields CDR1 SEHNR and CDR2 FQNEAQ (reference sequence). The CDR3 loop is CASSPFGNQPQHF. CDR3 sequence (DNA): TGTGCCAGCAGCCCTTTTGGGAATCAGCCCCAGCATTTT.

This clone was observed a handful of times. The chain has TRBV5-1 and TRBJ1-2; TRBD1 aligns across 10 bases. V was pared by 0 bases and J by 4 bases, with 0 bases of the junction left unmatched. CDR1 and CDR2 from the germline V gene are SGHRS and YFSETQ. The CDR3 is 14 residues long. Here the CDR3 DNA reads TGCGCCAGCAGCTTGGGGACAGGGGGCTATGGCTACACCTTC. Its protein product is CASSLGTGGYGYTF.

The rearrangement uses TRBV12-3 or TRBV12-4 and TRBJ1-1; 7 nucleotides align to TRBD1. This CDR3 is built from 13 residues. With V trimmed by 5 bases and J by 9 bases, 9 bases remained unmatched. CDR3 amino acids: CASSLGQEGQAFF. The CDR3 region has the DNA TGTGCCAGCAGTCTCGGACAGGAAGGGCAAGCTTTCTTT.

The V call is TRBV6-5, the J call TRBJ1-5; maybe TRBD1 (6 bases). The CDR3 totals 14 residues. CDR1 MNHEY and CDR2 SVGAGI come from the germline V gene. Trimming shortened V by 7 bases and J by 6 bases, and 16 bases separated the two germline ends. CDR3 amino acids: CASIEGGLSQPQHF. As DNA, the CDR3 is TGTGCCAGCATAGAGGGGGGTTTAAGTCAGCCCCAGCATTTT.

The chain is built from TRBV5-4 and TRBJ2-7; 9 positions match TRBD2. The CDR3 is made up of 14 amino acids. Germline V gene lookup returns CDR1 SGHNT and CDR2 YYREEE (reference sequence). V shed 4 bases and J 7 bases; nucleotides not matched to a gene: 9. Written as DNA, the CDR3 is TGTGCCAGCAGCCCCGGCGGGAGGGCTCGGGAGCAGTACTTC. Amino acids: CASSPGGRAREQYF. The variable domain in full, completed from reference TRBV5-4 and TRBJ2-7, reads ETGVTQSPTHLIKTRGQQVTLRCSSQSGHNTVSWYQQALGQGPQFIFQYYREEENGRGNFPPRFSGLQFPNYSSELNVNALELDDSALYLCASSPGGRAREQYFGPGTRLTVT.

The J gene is TRBJ2-5, the V gene TRBV6-5; 8 bases are a match to TRBD2. Germline CDR1 and CDR2: MNHEY and SVGAGI. V trimming: 6 bases; J trimming: 5 bases; junction bases outside the gene matches: 5. The length of the CDR3 is 13 residues. The CDR3, as DNA: TGTGCCAGCAGCTCGGGAGGGAGGGAGACCCAGTACTTC. This codes for CASSSGGRETQYF.

On this clone: The junction differs from germline at one of its ends, possibly a read error. This chain joins TRBV6-5 and TRBJ1-1; D gene ambiguous. Germline CDR1 reads MNHEY; CDR2 reads SVGAGI. The CDR3 consists of 12 residues. The CDR3 is CASSYSDSSPIF. In DNA, the CDR3 is TGTGCCAGCAGTTACTCAGACTCATCCCCAATCTTT.

The J gene is TRBJ2-3, the V gene TRBV6-5; the match to TRBD2 covers 11 bases. The CDR3 consists of 16 residues. The V gene's germline CDR1 is MNHEY and CDR2 SVGAGI. V shed 1 base and J 7 bases; nucleotides not matched to a gene: 7. CDR3 sequence reads: CASSYLVSGRAYTQYF. The DNA for the CDR3 is TGTGCCAGCAGTTACTTGGTTAGCGGGAGGGCCTATACGCAGTATTTT.

V gene TRBV5-1 combines with J gene TRBJ2-5, with D unresolved. Trimming took off 0 bases at V and 0 bases at J, with 6 bases between the two ends. The CDR3 has 14 amino acids. Germline CDR1 and CDR2: SGHRS and YFSETQ. For the CDR3, the DNA is TGCGCCAGCAGCTTGGTGGGGAACCAAGAGACCCAGTACTTC. This encodes CASSLVGNQETQYF.

CDR3 DNA: TGTGCCAGCAGTGGACAGGGGTACGAGCAGTACTTC. As protein: CASSGQGYEQYF. The chain links TRBV12-3 or TRBV12-4 to TRBJ2-7; 9 bases agree with TRBD1. This CDR3 has 12 residues. Trimming cost V 5 bases and J 4 bases; bases outside gene matches: 0.

The rearrangement uses TRBV2 and TRBJ2-1; 7 nucleotides match TRBD2. Germline V lookup: CDR1 SNHLY, CDR2 FYNNEI. Trimming cost V 11 bases and J 2 bases; bases outside gene matches: 9. The CDR3 extends over 14 amino acids. CDR3 residues: CAATASGTYNEQFF. CDR3 in DNA: TGTGCCGCGACGGCTAGCGGAACCTACAATGAGCAGTTCTTC. Drawing the rest from reference TRBV2 and TRBJ2-1, the complete variable domain is EPEVTQTPSHQVTQMGQEVILRCVPISNHLYFYWYRQILGQKVEFLVSFYNNEISEKSEIFDDQFSVERPDGSNFTLKIRSTKLEDSAMYFCAATASGTYNEQFFGPGTRLTVL.

This chain joins TRBV4-2 and TRBJ1-2; perhaps TRBD1 as D (5 bases). Germline CDR1 and CDR2: LGHNA and YNFKEQ. V was cut by 3 bases and J by 5 bases, with 10 bases left in between. The length of the CDR3 is 13 residues. In DNA form, the CDR3 reads TGTGCCAGCAGCCAGGGGGACTTTTATGGCTACACCTTC. Its protein is CASSQGDFYGYTF.

The chain couples TRBV28 to TRBJ2-3; D is uncertain. The CDR3 runs to 16 residues. Trimming removed 2 bases at V and 0 bases at J, with 12 bases between. CDR1 and CDR2 (germline): MDHEN, SYDVKM. CDR3 DNA sequence: TGTGCCAGCAGTTTACGACTCCTAACTAGCACAGATACGCAGTATTTT. It specifies CASSLRLLTSTDTQYF. The variable domain in full, completed from reference TRBV28 and TRBJ2-3, reads DVKVTQSSRYLVKRTGEKVFLECVQDMDHENMFWYRQDPGLGLRLIYFSYDVKMKEKGDIPEGYSVSREKKERFSLILESASTNQTSMYLCASSLRLLTSTDTQYFGPGTRLTVL.

This clone was counted once. This rearrangement joins TRBV19 to TRBJ2-7; possibly TRBD2 for D (6 bases). The V gene lost 3 bases and the J gene lost 4 bases, with 25 bases spanning the gap. This CDR3 has 18 amino acids. Germline V gene data show CDR1 as LNHDA and CDR2 as SQIVND (reference sequence). Here the CDR3 reads CASSIRAGQWRDRYEQYF. The DNA of the CDR3 is TGTGCCAGTAGTATTCGGGCAGGGCAGTGGCGGGATCGTTACGAGCAGTACTTC.

The V and J genes are TRBV7-2 and TRBJ2-7; 13 nucleotides agree with TRBD2. Germline-derived CDR1 and CDR2 are SGHTA and FQGNSA. With 5 bases clipped from V and 5 bases from J, the junction kept 6 bases outside the gene matches. This CDR3 spans 15 amino acids. Written as DNA, the CDR3 is TGTGCCAGCAGCGCCAGACTAGCGGGGGGTGACGAGCAGTACTTC. Protein product: CASSARLAGGDEQYF.

This chain connects TRBV18 to TRBJ2-3, with a weak D call TRBD1 (5 bases). Trimming pared 0 bases from V and 6 bases from J, leaving 7 bases between. The CDR3 runs to 13 residues. Germline V gene lookup returns CDR1 KGHSH and CDR2 LQKENI. CDR3 DNA: TGTGCCAGCTCACCACCGGGGCGGGATACGCAGTATTTT. This translates into CASSPPGRDTQYF.

The chain couples TRBV19 to TRBJ2-7, with D maybe TRBD2 (5 bases). This CDR3 is 13 amino acids long. CDR1 and CDR2 (germline): LNHDA, SQIVND (reference sequence). The germline V and J ends were trimmed by 5 bases and 7 bases, with 15 bases remaining between them. The CDR3 DNA sequence: TGTGCCAGTAGTGTGGAGGTGGGCGGAGAGCAGTACTTC. Protein: CASSVEVGGEQYF.

The count of this clone is one. The chain couples TRBV24-1 to TRBJ2-2; TRBD1 agrees at 8 bases. The germline V gene has CDR1 KGHDR and CDR2 SFDVKD. V shed 3 bases, J shed 6 bases, and the junction held 5 bases outside the gene matches. The CDR3 has 15 residues. The DNA of the CDR3 is TGTGCCACCAGTGATCCTGACAGGGGAGCCGGGGAGCTGTTTTTT. Its translation is CATSDPDRGAGELFF.

The rearrangement joins TRBV7-9 to TRBJ2-1, with 9 bases fitting TRBD2. Unmatched junction bases numbered 7, after V lost 3 bases and J lost 7 bases. Germline CDR1 reads SEHNR; CDR2 reads FQNEAQ (reference sequence). The CDR3 totals 15 residues. CDR3 coding DNA: TGTGCCAGCAGCTTTCTAGCGGGAAAAGGGAATGAGCAGTTCTTC. Its translation: CASSFLAGKGNEQFF.

V is TRBV7-9 and J is TRBJ1-5; tentative D call: TRBD1 (5 bases). The germline CDR1 and CDR2 sequences are SEHNR and FQNEAQ (reference sequence). The V gene lost 7 bases and the J gene lost 5 bases, with 15 bases spanning the gap. CDR3 length: 14 amino acids. For the CDR3, the DNA is TGTGCCAGCACCCTCGGGGACTCACATCAGCCCCAGCATTTT. Protein sequence: CASTLGDSHQPQHF.

The count of this clone is one. V is TRBV5-4 and J is TRBJ2-5, with D perhaps matching TRBD1 (8 bases). With 1 base removed from V and 0 bases from J, the gap between germline ends came to 13 bases. The CDR3 sequence is 16 residues long. Germline V gene data show CDR1 as SGHNT and CDR2 as YYREEE (reference sequence). The DNA for the CDR3 is TGTGCCAGCAGCTTGACAGGGGGGGCGGACCAAGAGACCCAGTACTTC. Encoded protein: CASSLTGGADQETQYF.

The V gene is TRBV7-8, the J gene TRBJ1-2; 8 positions match TRBD1. The V gene's germline CDR1 is SGHVS and CDR2 FQNEAQ. Trimming cost V 4 bases and J 8 bases; bases outside gene matches: 15. The CDR3 is 16 residues long. The DNA of the CDR3 is TGTGCCAGCAGCTCCCCGGCCCCAGGGGGCCAAAGGGGCTACACCTTC. Amino acids: CASSSPAPGGQRGYTF.

This chain links TRBV30 with TRBJ1-5; unclear D gene. The V gene lost 0 bases and the J gene lost 1 base, with 4 bases spanning the gap. This CDR3 has 13 amino acids. In germline, CDR1 is GTSNPN, CDR2 SVGIG (reference sequence). CDR3 region: CAWSVSSNQPQHF. CDR3 sequence (DNA): TGTGCCTGGAGTGTGAGCAGCAATCAGCCCCAGCATTTT.